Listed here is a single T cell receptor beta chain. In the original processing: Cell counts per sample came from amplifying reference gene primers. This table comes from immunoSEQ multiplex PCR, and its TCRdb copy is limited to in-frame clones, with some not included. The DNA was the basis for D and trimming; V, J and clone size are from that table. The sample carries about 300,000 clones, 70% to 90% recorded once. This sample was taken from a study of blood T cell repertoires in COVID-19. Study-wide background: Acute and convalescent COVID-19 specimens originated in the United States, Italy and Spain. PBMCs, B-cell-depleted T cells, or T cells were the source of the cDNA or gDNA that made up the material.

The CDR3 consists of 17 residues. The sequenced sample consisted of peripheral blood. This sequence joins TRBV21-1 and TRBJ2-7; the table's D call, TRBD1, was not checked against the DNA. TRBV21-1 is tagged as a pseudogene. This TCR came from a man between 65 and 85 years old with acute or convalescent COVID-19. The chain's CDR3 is CASSKDADRDRVSEQYF. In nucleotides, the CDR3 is TGTGCCAGCAGCAAAGACGCCGACCGGGACAGGGTTTCCGAGCAGTACTTC.